This T cell receptor (beta chain) is from a study of shared clonotypes between healthy human individuals. Only in-frame clones appear in the TCRdb table, and some are missing; sequencing was by immunoSEQ multiplex PCR. In the table there are about 680,000 clones, approximately 79% of which are singletons. CDR1 and CDR2 (germline): MNHNS, SASEGT. V was clipped by 8 bases and J by 9 bases, with 14 bases between them. The CDR3 totals 12 residues. This TCR came from a woman aged 30 to 39 in good health. The sample consisted of memory CD4+ T cells sorted from blood. Subset described: CD45RA-negative fraction. This chain uses TRBV6-1 with TRBJ1-5; D might be TRBD1 (5 bases). The CDR3 DNA reads as TGTGCCAGCGCGGATTGGACAACGCCCCAGCATTTT. Its protein product is CASADWTTPQHF.